Presented here are 16 T cell receptor beta chains from one specimen sequenced in a study of T cells in Graves' hyperthyroidism and ophthalmopathy. Template material for amplifying TCR beta CDR3 regions consisted of RNA transcripts. Primed by the HTBI set, a first-round RT-PCR was run on the TCR CDR3. MiXCR, run by TCRdb on the multiplex PCR reads, gives a single entry per CDR3 protein. Of a few hundred thousand distinct CDR3 sequences listed, about 16% are singletons. Sequenced input: blood. The source is a woman in her 30s with Graves' ophthalmopathy.

The V and J genes are TRBV20-1 and TRBJ2-2; no clear D. Germline CDR1 is DFQATT and CDR2 is SNEGSKA (reference sequence). Trimming cost V 0 bases and J 0 bases, with 11 bases left between them. The CDR3 is 16 amino acids. The CDR3: CSARDPLLSNTGELFF. The CDR3 DNA sequence: TGCAGTGCTAGAGATCCCCTACTCTCGAACACCGGGGAGCTGTTTTTT.

This clonotype was observed many times. V gene TRBV2 combines with J gene TRBJ2-7; TRBD2 is a possible D gene (6 bases). Germline V gene lookup returns CDR1 SNHLY and CDR2 FYNNEI. V lost 7 bases and J 0 bases, leaving 13 bases between the germline ends. The CDR3 length is 14 residues. In DNA, the CDR3 is TGTGCCAGCATGGAGGTACTAGCCTCCTACGAGCAGTACTTC. It translates to CASMEVLASYEQYF. Filled out from reference TRBV2 and TRBJ2-7, the complete variable domain reads EPEVTQTPSHQVTQMGQEVILRCVPISNHLYFYWYRQILGQKVEFLVSFYNNEISEKSEIFDDQFSVERPDGSNFTLKIRSTKLEDSAMYFCASMEVLASYEQYFGPGTRLTVT.

This clonotype was detected only a few times. The rearrangement uses TRBV14 and TRBJ1-2; TRBD1 might be the D (5 bases). V shed 1 base and J shed 4 bases, with 7 bases lying between them. The CDR3 covers 13 residues. Germline CDR1 SGHDN, CDR2 FVKESK. The CDR3 reads CASSQVGVYGYTF. CDR3 sequence (DNA): TGTGCCAGCAGCCAAGTAGGGGTCTATGGCTACACCTTC.

The gene calls are TRBV6-1 and TRBJ2-5, with 7 positions matching TRBD2. This CDR3 comprises 16 residues. CDR1 is MNHNS and CDR2 is SASEGT in the germline V gene. J was trimmed by 5 bases and V by 6 bases; bases with no gene match: 15. Here the CDR3 reads CASRASLAAMGETQYF. CDR3 DNA sequence: TGTGCCAGCAGGGCCTCCCTAGCGGCAATGGGTGAGACCCAGTACTTC.

There are a few counts of this clonotype. Just one base apart from a much larger clone, this may be a read error. This chain joins TRBV11-2 and TRBJ1-2, with D maybe TRBD1 (5 bases). The ends were cut back, 4 bases at V and 8 bases at J, with 14 bases in the middle. The CDR3 contains 13 residues. The germline gives CDR1 SGHAT, CDR2 FQNNGV. CDR3 in DNA: TGTGCCAGCAGCTCAGGAGGGGCCCAGGGCTACACCTTC. Translating gives CASSSGGAQGYTF. Full variable domain (outside the CDR3, taken from reference TRBV11-2 and TRBJ1-2): EAGVAQSPRYKIIEKRQSVAFWCNPISGHATLYWYQQILGQGPKLLIQFQNNGVVDDSQLPKDRFSAERLKGVDSTLKIQPAKLEDSAVYLCASSSGGAQGYTFGSGTRLTVV.

In its sample, this clonotype was seen many times. The V and J genes are TRBV20-1 and TRBJ2-1; tentatively, D is TRBD2 (6 bases). Between the trimmed V and J ends, which lost 0 bases and 6 bases, there was a span of 12 bases. Per the germline V gene, CDR1 is DFQATT and CDR2 is SNEGSKA (reference sequence). The CDR3 loop spans 14 amino acids. The CDR3: CSARDLEGGNEQFF. CDR3 DNA: TGCAGTGCTAGAGATCTCGAGGGAGGCAATGAGCAGTTCTTC.

This sequence joins TRBV7-3 and TRBJ1-3; TRBD1 agrees at 8 bases. CDR3 length: 15 residues. J gave up 4 bases and V 5 bases, and 7 bases lay outside the gene matches. Germline CDR1 reads SGHTA; CDR2 reads FQGTGA. The CDR3 protein is CASSVEGTGGNTIYF. CDR3 DNA sequence: TGTGCCAGCAGCGTAGAAGGGACAGGCGGAAACACCATATATTTT.

The sample holds a few counts of this clonotype. The rearrangement joins TRBV5-6 to TRBJ1-5; D perhaps matches TRBD1 (6 bases). Trimming removed 2 bases from V and 7 bases from J, with 13 bases in between. The V gene's germline CDR1 is SGHDT and CDR2 YYEEEE. CDR3 size: 14 residues. CDR3 sequence (DNA): TGTGCCAGCAGCTTCCGGGACATACGACAGCCCCAGCATTTT. Encoded protein: CASSFRDIRQPQHF.

This sequence joins TRBV6-9 and TRBJ2-2, with unresolved D. Trimming stripped 7 bases from V and 6 bases from J, with 6 bases between. From germline, CDR1 is MNHGY and CDR2 SVAAGI. CDR3 size: 11 residues. CDR3 sequence (DNA): TGTGCCAGCAAGTTTGCCGGGGAGCTGTTTTTT. It encodes CASKFAGELFF.

This chain connects TRBV6-2 or TRBV6-3 to TRBJ1-5; TRBD1 aligns across 7 bases. The trim removed 4 bases at V and 6 bases at J, leaving 12 bases unmatched. There are 16 residues in the CDR3. Per the germline V gene, CDR1 is MNHEY and CDR2 is SVGEGT. In nucleotides, the CDR3 is TGTGCCAGCAGTTCTATACAGGGGATTTTAGGTCAGCCCCAGCATTTT. Translated, it gives CASSSIQGILGQPQHF.

The chain combines TRBV12-3 or TRBV12-4 with TRBJ1-1; the D is unclear. V lost 9 bases, J lost 4 bases, and 12 bases lay in between. The CDR3 runs 12 residues. CDR3 DNA: TGTGCCAGTTCTAGACGTACCACTGAAGCTTTCTTT. Protein: CASSRRTTEAFF.

This clonotype was seen a handful of times. CDR3 amino acids: CASSLLGGASLTQYF. The CDR3, as DNA: TGTGCCAGCAGTTTATTAGGGGGAGCTTCGTTGACCCAGTACTTC. The chain is built from TRBV12-3 or TRBV12-4 and TRBJ2-5, with a possible D match to TRBD1 (6 bases). CDR3 size: 15 residues. The V gene lost 2 bases and the J gene lost 7 bases, with 17 bases spanning the gap.

This rearrangement joins TRBV7-3 to TRBJ2-6, with D perhaps matching TRBD2 (6 bases). The CDR3 is 13 amino acids. Trimming shortened V by 8 bases and J by 4 bases, and 9 bases separated the two germline ends. Looked up from germline, CDR1 is SGHTA and CDR2 is FQGTGA. The CDR3 protein is CASGAGGANVLTF. The CDR3 region has the DNA TGTGCCAGCGGCGCGGGGGGGGCCAACGTCCTGACTTTC.

This clonotype has at least ten counts. This chain joins TRBV5-5 and TRBJ1-1, with a possible D match to TRBD1 (6 bases). V lost 0 bases and J lost 0, with 12 bases in between. The CDR3 is 16 residues long. Germline CDR1 and CDR2: SGHKS and YYEKEE (reference sequence). The CDR3 DNA reads TGTGCCAGCAGCTTGGCTCTAGGGGGTATGAACACTGAAGCTTTCTTT. It encodes CASSLALGGMNTEAFF.

This clonotype was seen only a few times. The chain carries TRBV20-1 and TRBJ1-3, with a possible D match to TRBD1 (5 bases). The germline CDR1 and CDR2 sequences are DFQATT and SNEGSKA (reference sequence). Trimming shortened V by 0 bases and J by 0 bases, and 15 bases separated the two germline ends. This CDR3 is 17 amino acids long. The CDR3 nucleotides are TGCAGTGCTAGAGATCTAGCCACAGGCCCCTCTGGAAACACCATATATTTT. Translation gives CSARDLATGPSGNTIYF.

In its sample, this clonotype was seen a few times. J is TRBJ2-1 and V is TRBV7-2; D could derive from TRBD1 or TRBD2 (5 bases each). V lost 5 bases and J 4 bases, leaving 21 bases between the germline ends. The CDR3 has 17 amino acids. CDR1 is SGHTA and CDR2 is FQGNSA in the germline V gene. CDR3 sequence: CASSPQVGDREYNEQFF. CDR3 bases: TGTGCCAGCAGCCCACAAGTTGGGGACCGTGAGTACAATGAGCAGTTCTTC.